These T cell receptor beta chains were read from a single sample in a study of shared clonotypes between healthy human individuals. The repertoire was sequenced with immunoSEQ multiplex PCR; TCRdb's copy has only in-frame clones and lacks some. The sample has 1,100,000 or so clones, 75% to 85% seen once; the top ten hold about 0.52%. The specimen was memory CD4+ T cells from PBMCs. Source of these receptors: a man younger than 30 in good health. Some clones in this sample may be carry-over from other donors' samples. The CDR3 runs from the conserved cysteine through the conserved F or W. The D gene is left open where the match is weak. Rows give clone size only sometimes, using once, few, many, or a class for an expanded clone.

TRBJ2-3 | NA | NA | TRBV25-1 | TGTGCCAGCAGCGACAATGTTAGGTTCGGAACAGATACGCAGTATTTT | CASSDNVRFGTDTQYF
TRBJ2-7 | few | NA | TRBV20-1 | TGCAGTGCTAGGAGCGCCTACGAGCAGTACTTC | CSARSAYEQYF
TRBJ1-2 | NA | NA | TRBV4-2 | TGTGCCAGCAGCCAAGGTGGGGGCCAATCTGGCTACACCTTC | CASSQGGGQSGYTF
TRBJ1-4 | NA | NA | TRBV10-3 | TGTGCCATCCCCCCCTTCGAAGACGTACCAAATGAAAAACTGTTTTTT | CAIPPFEDVPNEKLFF
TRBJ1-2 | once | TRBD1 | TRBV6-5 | TGTGCCAGCAGTTACTCGCGGGGACAGGGTTATGGCTACACCTTC | CASSYSRGQGYGYTF
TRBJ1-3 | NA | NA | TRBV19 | TGTGCCAGTAACCGGGACACCCAACGAAACTCTGGAAACACCATATATTTT | CASNRDTQRNSGNTIYF
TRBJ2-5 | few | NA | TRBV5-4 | TGTGCCAGCAGCTTGGCCGACGGCTACCCAGTTGGGGCCCAGTACTTC | CASSLADGYPVGAQYF
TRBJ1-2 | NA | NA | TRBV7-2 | TGTGCCAGCAGCTTAGTATGGGGGCGCGACGGCTACACCTTC | CASSLVWGRDGYTF
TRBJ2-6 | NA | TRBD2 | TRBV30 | TGTGCCTGGAGACCCTTGCCGGGACTAGCGGAGTTAAGCTCTGGGGCCAACGTCCTGACTTTC | CAWRPLPGLAELSSGANVLTF
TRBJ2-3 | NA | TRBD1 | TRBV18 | TGTGCCAGCTCACCAGGACAGGGTACAGATACGCAGTATTTT | CASSPGQGTDTQYF
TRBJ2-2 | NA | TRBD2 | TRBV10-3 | TGTGCCATCAGGAGACTAGCGGGAGGGGCCGTCTCCGGGGAGCTGTTTTTT | CAIRRLAGGAVSGELFF
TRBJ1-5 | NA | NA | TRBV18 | TGTGCCAGCTCACCAGGGCAGGTTAATCAGCCCCAGCATTTT | CASSPGQVNQPQHF
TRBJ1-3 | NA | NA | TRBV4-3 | TGCGCCAGCAGCCAAGATGCCGGAAACACCATATATTTT | CASSQDAGNTIYF
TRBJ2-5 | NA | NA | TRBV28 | TGTGCCAGCAGCCTGCGGACTACCCAAGAGACCCAGTACTTC | CASSLRTTQETQYF
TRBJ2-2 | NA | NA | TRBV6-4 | TGTGCCAGCAGTAAACAGTTGGGAACGAACACCGGGGAGCTGTTTTTT | CASSKQLGTNTGELFF
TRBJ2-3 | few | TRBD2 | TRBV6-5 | TGTGCCAGCAGGACCCTAGCGGGAGTCATAGATACGCAGTATTTT | CASRTLAGVIDTQYF
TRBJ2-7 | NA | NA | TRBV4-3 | TGCGCCAGCAGCCAAGCCTTAAGGGGTCTCTCCTACGAGCAGTACTTC | CASSQALRGLSYEQYF
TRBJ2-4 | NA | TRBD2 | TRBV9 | TGTGCCAGCAGCGTAGCCAGCGGGAGTCACATTCAGTACTTC | CASSVASGSHIQYF
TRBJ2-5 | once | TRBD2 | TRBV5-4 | TGTGCCAGCAGCTTGTCTCCTAGCGGCCAAGAGACCCAGTACTTC | CASSLSPSGQETQYF
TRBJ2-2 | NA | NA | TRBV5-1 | TGCGCCAGCAGCTTGGAGCCAGGGCGGACCGGGGAGCTGTTTTTT | CASSLEPGRTGELFF
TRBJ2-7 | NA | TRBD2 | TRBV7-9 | TGTGCCAGCAGCAGTAGCGGGAGCTCCTACGAGCAGTACTTC | CASSSSGSSYEQYF
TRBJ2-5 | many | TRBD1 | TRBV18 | TGTGCCAGCTCACCAGGACAGGTAGAGACCCAGTACTTC | CASSPGQVETQYF
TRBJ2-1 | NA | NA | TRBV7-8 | TGTGCCAGCAGCCTACGGACCGGATACAATGAGCAGTTCTTC | CASSLRTGYNEQFF
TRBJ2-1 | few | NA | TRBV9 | TGTGCCAGCAGCGTAGCCGGAACGACGGGCCGAGAGCAGTTCTTC | CASSVAGTTGREQFF
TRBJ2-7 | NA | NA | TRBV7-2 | TGTGCCAGCAGCCCCCGCTCGGGGGAGTACTACGAGCAGTACTTC | CASSPRSGEYYEQYF
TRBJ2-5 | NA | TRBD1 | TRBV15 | TGTGCCACCAGCAGGGCAGGGGGCTCGGAGACCCAGTACTTC | CATSRAGGSETQYF
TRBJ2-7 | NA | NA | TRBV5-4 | TGTGCCAGCAGCTTGGATCGTAAAACCTACGAGCAGTACTTC | CASSLDRKTYEQYF
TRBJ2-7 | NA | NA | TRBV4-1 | TGCGCCAGCAGCCTAGGGTCCCGGACCTACGAGCAGTACTTC | CASSLGSRTYEQYF
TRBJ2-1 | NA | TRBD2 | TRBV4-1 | TGCGCCAGCAGCCAAGACGGGAGGGCCGATACTGAGCAGTTCTTC | CASSQDGRADTEQFF
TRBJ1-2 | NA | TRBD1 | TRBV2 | TGTGCCAGCAGTGATGGCGGACAGGGGCCCTCCTATGGCTACACCTTC | CASSDGGQGPSYGYTF